This TCR beta chain was captured in a study of neurological immune-mediated disorders. This CDR3 has 13 amino acids. The V gene lost 0 bases and the J gene lost 6 bases, with 7 bases spanning the gap. Germline V gene lookup returns CDR1 SGHRS and CDR2 YFSETQ. Synthesis of cDNA used 5'RACE (with 10-nucleotide random UMIs). TCRdb processed the 5' RACE reads anew with MiXCR; each CDR3 protein has one entry. Among tens of thousands of distinct CDR3 sequences listed, roughly an eighth were seen once. The sample taken for sequencing was PBMCs. This clonotype was sampled from a woman between 45 and 65 years old in good health. The chain is built from TRBV5-1 and TRBJ2-1; D gene ambiguous. CDR3 nucleotide sequence: TGCGCCAGCAGCTTGGAGACTGCCAATGAGCAGTTCTTC. Residues: CASSLETANEQFF.